The 13 T cell receptor beta chains below all came from one sample that was sequenced in a study of beta chain features in type 1 diabetes. TCRB transcripts that were expressed got sequenced, as all of the isolated RNA had been reverse transcribed. Clones were sequenced by immunoSEQ multiplex PCR, and TCRdb holds only the in-frame ones, with some missing. Of fewer than 250,000 clones in the sample, more than 65% were seen once. Source material: naive CD4+ T cells from blood. These TCRs come from a man younger than 40 in good health.

The chain is built from TRBV7-9 and TRBJ2-7; D tentatively fits TRBD1 or TRBD2 (5 bases each). The V end lost 7 bases, the J end lost 4 bases, and 17 bases lay between the germline ends. The length of the CDR3 is 14 residues. From germline, CDR1 is SEHNR and CDR2 FQNEAQ (reference sequence). The CDR3 coding sequence is TGTGCCAGCACCTTGCGTGGGGGACCTTACGAGCAGTACTTC. Translated: CASTLRGGPYEQYF.

The V call is TRBV13, the J call TRBJ1-2, with D unclear. The V and J ends lost 0 bases and 6 bases respectively, with 14 bases between them. CDR3 length: 15 residues. The V gene's germline CDR1 is PRHDT and CDR2 FYEKMQ (reference sequence). CDR3 residues: CASSLGQTPGHGYTF. CDR3 in DNA: TGTGCCAGCAGCTTAGGGCAGACCCCAGGCCATGGCTACACCTTC.

The V gene is TRBV13, the J gene TRBJ1-2; no firm D call. Trimming took off 5 bases at V and 8 bases at J, with 12 bases between the two ends. The length of the CDR3 is 12 residues. CDR1 and CDR2 from the germline V gene are PRHDT and FYEKMQ (reference sequence). CDR3 bases: TGTGCCAGCAGCCTCGACCCCTCCGGCTACACCTTC. It is translated as CASSLDPSGYTF.

CDR3 in DNA: TGTGCCAGCAGTTTAAGCGGGGGCTCCTACGAGCAGTACTTC. It is translated as CASSLSGGSYEQYF. The chain is built from TRBV28 and TRBJ2-7; 8 nucleotides agree with TRBD2. This CDR3 contains 14 residues. From germline, CDR1 is MDHEN and CDR2 SYDVKM. V gave up 2 bases and J gave up 0 bases; unmatched junction bases: 0.

This clone is a singleton in its sample. V is TRBV7-9 and J is TRBJ2-7; the match to TRBD1 covers 9 bases. The CDR3 is made up of 15 amino acids. The V segment lost 4 bases and the J segment 4 bases; nucleotides outside the gene matches: 8. Germline assignment: CDR1 SEHNR and CDR2 FQNEAQ (reference sequence). The CDR3 spells CASSSFRDRAYEQYF. The CDR3 DNA is TGTGCCAGCAGCTCGTTCCGGGACAGGGCGTACGAGCAGTACTTC.

V gene TRBV29-1 combines with J gene TRBJ2-7; D is perhaps TRBD1 (6 bases). The CDR3 sequence is 13 residues long. V was clipped by 4 bases and J by 0 bases, with 10 bases between them. The germline V gene encodes CDR1 SQVTM and CDR2 ANQGSEA. Here the CDR3 DNA reads TGCAGCGTTGGAAGGGACAACTCCTACGAGCAGTACTTC. This encodes CSVGRDNSYEQYF.

This chain connects TRBV10-3 to TRBJ2-5; D not certain. This CDR3 comprises 12 residues. V was pared by 6 bases and J by 0 bases, with 5 bases between. Germline CDR1 reads ENHRY; CDR2 reads SYGVKD. CDR3 DNA sequence: TGTGCCATCAGCGTGGACCAAGAGACCCAGTACTTC. Amino acid sequence: CAISVDQETQYF.

This clone was detected a few times. The chain links TRBV29-1 to TRBJ1-1; D uncertain. The V gene lost 0 bases and the J gene lost 6 bases, with 5 bases spanning the gap. CDR3 size: 11 residues. Germline CDR1 reads SQVTM; CDR2 reads ANQGSEA. CDR3 DNA: TGCAGCGTTGAAGATCCACCTGAAGCTTTCTTT. Amino acids: CSVEDPPEAFF.

On this clone: The identical CDR3 is also encoded by other nucleotide sequences in the sample. This chain connects TRBV7-2 to TRBJ2-1; 7 bases match TRBD1. Germline V CDR1 and CDR2: SGHTA, FQGNSA. This CDR3 contains 15 residues. V dropped 1 base and J dropped 5; count of bases not matched to a gene: 5. The CDR3 DNA reads TGTGCCAGCAGCTTAGTGGCAGGGGGTAACAATGAGCAGTTCTTC. Its protein is CASSLVAGGNNEQFF.

The chain links TRBV28 to TRBJ2-7, with 8 bases aligning to TRBD1. The germline V gene encodes CDR1 MDHEN and CDR2 SYDVKM. This CDR3 comprises 13 residues. J was trimmed by 4 bases and V by 6 bases; bases with no gene match: 5. The CDR3 loop is CASSHRGYYEQYF. CDR3 nucleotide sequence: TGTGCCAGCAGCCACAGGGGGTATTACGAGCAGTACTTC.

The chain is built from TRBV6-6 and TRBJ2-3; D uncertain. The V gene's germline CDR1 is MNHNY and CDR2 SVGAGI (reference sequence). V was shortened by 7 bases and J by 2 bases, with 7 bases between the two germline ends. The CDR3 runs to 12 residues. DNA of the CDR3: TGTGCCAGCAAAACAGACACAGATACGCAGTATTTT. This gives the protein CASKTDTDTQYF.

V and J are TRBV19 and TRBJ1-1; no definite D call. V lost 5 bases and J lost 4, with 11 bases in between. This CDR3 is 13 amino acids long. The germline gives CDR1 LNHDA, CDR2 SQIVND (reference sequence). In DNA, the CDR3 is TGTGCCAGTAGTTTTCCGGTAGGCACTGAAGCTTTCTTT. Protein: CASSFPVGTEAFF.

The chain couples TRBV4-2 to TRBJ2-3; D may be TRBD2 (5 bases). There are 17 residues in the CDR3. The V end lost 0 bases, the J end lost 5 bases, and 18 bases lay between the germline ends. Germline CDR1 reads LGHNA; CDR2 reads YNFKEQ. The CDR3 loop reads CASSQDREAERKDTQYF. The CDR3 DNA is TGTGCCAGCAGCCAAGATAGAGAAGCGGAAAGGAAAGATACGCAGTATTTT.